The sequence of this T cell receptor (beta chain) was determined in a study of T cells in Graves' hyperthyroidism and ophthalmopathy. The TCR beta CDR3 regions underwent amplification using RNA transcripts as the source. TCR CDR3 underwent first-round RT-PCR with the HTBI primer set. MiXCR, run by TCRdb on the multiplex PCR reads, gives a single entry per CDR3 protein. The sample holds about 610,000 distinct CDR3 sequences, about 45% seen once. The CDR3 has 8 amino acids, counting both end residues. Germline V gene data show CDR1 as MNHEY and CDR2 as SVGAGI. A remark on this clonotype: The CDR3 carries no conserved terminal phenylalanine or tryptophan, so it likely arises from a read error. No DNA is shown, since the ends of the CDR3 on it are uncertain; the CDR3 is the one TCRdb lists.

The sample was peripheral blood or thyroid tissue (not recorded which). The receptor was isolated from a woman between 18 and 29 years old with Graves' hyperthyroidism. The genes are TRBV6-5 and TRBJ2-6. CDR3: CASRIPTS.